Below are 10 T cell receptor beta chains sequenced from a single sample in a study of shared clonotypes between healthy human individuals. TCRdb keeps only in-frame clones here, not all; method: immunoSEQ multiplex PCR. The sample carries over 850,000 clones, roughly 74% recorded once. The sequencing sample was made of memory CD4+ T cells from PBMCs. Subset noted: CD45RA-negative fraction. All receptors come from a man younger than 35 in good health. Some clones in this sample may be carry-over from other donors' samples.

This chain joins TRBV7-9 and TRBJ2-1; D ambiguous. The CDR3 has 15 residues. The V and J ends lost 7 bases and 0 bases respectively, with 13 bases between them. Germline CDR1 reads SEHNR; CDR2 reads FQNEAQ (reference sequence). The CDR3 DNA is TGTGCCAGCACGGAGATGTCTAGCTCCTACAATGAGCAGTTCTTC. It is translated as CASTEMSSSYNEQFF.

V gene TRBV19 combines with J gene TRBJ1-4, with 7 bases lining up with TRBD1. The CDR3 loop spans 15 amino acids. Germline-derived CDR1 and CDR2 are LNHDA and SQIVND (reference sequence). J gave up 2 bases and V 6 bases, and 6 bases lay outside the gene matches. CDR3 in DNA: TGTGCCAGTAGCCGCACAGGGGCGACTAATGAAAAACTGTTTTTT. Its protein is CASSRTGATNEKLFF.

V and J are TRBV4-1 and TRBJ1-4, with a possible D match to TRBD1 (6 bases). Trimming removed 2 bases from V and 5 bases from J, with 9 bases in between. Germline CDR1 reads MGHRA; CDR2 reads YSYEKL. The CDR3 spans 14 residues. As DNA, the CDR3 is TGCGCCAGCAGCCAACCCCAGGGGAATGAAAAACTGTTTTTT. Amino acid sequence: CASSQPQGNEKLFF.

This chain uses TRBV6-6 with TRBJ1-1; TRBD1 matches at 7 bases. Trimming removed 4 bases from V and 3 bases from J; junction bases left unmatched: 5. The CDR3 has 14 residues. Germline lookup yields CDR1 MNHNY and CDR2 SVGAGI (reference sequence). This CDR3 is CASSFRGSDTEAFF. CDR3 nucleotide sequence: TGTGCCAGCAGTTTCAGGGGGTCGGACACTGAAGCTTTCTTT.

The chain combines TRBV5-1 with TRBJ1-1; 8 nucleotides align to TRBD1. Per germline, CDR1 SGHRS and CDR2 YFSETQ. Losses at the gene ends were 2 bases for V and 0 bases for J; bases not matched to a gene: 6. This CDR3 comprises 16 residues. The CDR3 protein is CASSLGQGRMNTEAFF. The CDR3 DNA reads TGCGCCAGCAGCTTAGGACAGGGTCGCATGAACACTGAAGCTTTCTTT.

V is TRBV6-1 and J is TRBJ2-6; D is ambiguous. The CDR3 contains 13 residues. Trimming removed 7 bases from V and 1 base from J, with 5 bases in between. CDR1 is MNHNS and CDR2 is SASEGT in the germline V gene. The CDR3 DNA follows: TGTGCCAGCATAAGATCTGGGGCCAACGTCCTGACTTTC. This sequence encodes CASIRSGANVLTF.

V is TRBV5-6 and J is TRBJ1-6; 8 positions match TRBD1. The V segment lost 4 bases and the J segment 10 bases; nucleotides outside the gene matches: 13. This CDR3 region has 16 residues. Germline V gene data show CDR1 as SGHDT and CDR2 as YYEEEE. DNA of the CDR3: TGTGCCAGCAGCGCCGGACAGGGCCTTTGGGGCTCACCCCTCCACTTT. This codes for CASSAGQGLWGSPLHF.

This clone was detected only a few times. Within the sample, other DNA sequences also encode this same CDR3. This chain links TRBV5-1 with TRBJ1-1; 8 positions agree with TRBD1. Germline values: CDR1 SGHRS, CDR2 YFSETQ. Trimming at V came to 3 bases and at J to 3 bases, leaving 4 bases not matched to a gene. The CDR3 covers 14 residues. The CDR3 sequence: CASSSLQGDTEAFF. The CDR3 nucleotides are TGCGCCAGCAGCTCACTACAGGGGGACACTGAAGCTTTCTTT.

The rearrangement joins TRBV5-1 to TRBJ1-2; perhaps TRBD1 as D (6 bases). Germline V gives CDR1 SGHRS, CDR2 YFSETQ. This CDR3 spans 14 amino acids. Trimming took 7 bases from V and 0 from J, leaving 13 bases between them. The CDR3 nucleotides are TGCGCCAGCCGCCCGGGACAAGCTAACTATGGCTACACCTTC. This gives the protein CASRPGQANYGYTF.

Regarding this clone: At one end, the junction sequence differs from germline, possibly due to a read error. V gene TRBV28 combines with J gene TRBJ2-7; 7 bases are a match to TRBD1. The CDR3 runs 11 residues. Germline loops: CDR1 MDHEN, CDR2 SYDVKM. CDR3 in DNA: TGTGCCAGCAGTTCTGGACAGGTTGGGGACTTC. This gives the protein CASSSGQVGDF.